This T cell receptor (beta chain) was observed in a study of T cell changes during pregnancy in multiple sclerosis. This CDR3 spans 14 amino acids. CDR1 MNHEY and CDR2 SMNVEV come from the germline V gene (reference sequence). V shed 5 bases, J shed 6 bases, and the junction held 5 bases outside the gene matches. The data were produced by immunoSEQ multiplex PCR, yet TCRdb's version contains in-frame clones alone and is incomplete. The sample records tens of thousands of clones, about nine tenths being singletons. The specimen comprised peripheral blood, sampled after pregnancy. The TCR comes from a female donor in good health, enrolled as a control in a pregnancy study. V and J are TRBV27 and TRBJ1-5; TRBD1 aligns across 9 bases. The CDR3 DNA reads TGTGCCAGCAGTCCCACAGGGGGCCGTCAGCCCCAGCATTTT. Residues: CASSPTGGRQPQHF.